These 10 T cell receptor beta chains came from one sample sequenced in a study of T cell responses to AZD1222 COVID-19 vaccine. Measured with immunoSEQ multiplex PCR; TCRdb has only the in-frame clones, and not every one. Of 43,000 or so clones in the sample, roughly 91% were seen once. Sample: peripheral blood, taken 28 days after the second AZD1222 dose. All receptors derive from an adult who received the AZD1222 COVID-19 vaccine.

J is TRBJ2-5 and V is TRBV6-4; TRBD1 matches 8 bases. The CDR3 spans 14 residues. J lost 2 bases, V lost 10 bases, and 9 bases had no gene match. Germline CDR1 reads MRHNA; CDR2 reads SNTAGT. The CDR3 reads CATWDRKRQETQYF. Written as DNA, the CDR3 is TGTGCCACCTGGGACAGGAAAAGGCAAGAGACCCAGTACTTC.

The chain couples TRBV3-1 (or the pseudogene TRBV3-2) to TRBJ1-2; no reliable D call. Trimming removed 1 base from V and 8 bases from J, with 11 bases in between. This CDR3 is 13 amino acids long. CDR1 is LGHDT, CDR2 YNNKEL, per germline (reference sequence). The CDR3 DNA follows: TGTGCCAGCAGCCAAGGGAGAGGAGGGGGCTACACCTTC. Protein product: CASSQGRGGGYTF.

On this clone: Other DNA sequences of this sample code for an identical CDR3. The chain joins TRBV7-2 to TRBJ2-1, with unresolved D. The V gene's germline CDR1 is SGHTA and CDR2 FQGNSA. V lost 2 bases to trimming and J lost 6 bases, with 5 bases between them. The length of the CDR3 is 12 residues. CDR3 sequence reads: CASSLKGNEQFF. Written as DNA, the CDR3 is TGTGCCAGCAGCTTAAAGGGCAATGAGCAGTTCTTC.

V and J are TRBV30 and TRBJ1-3; TRBD1 matches 9 bases. CDR3 length: 14 amino acids. Unmatched junction bases numbered 4, after V lost 5 bases and J lost 2 bases. Germline CDR1 is GTSNPN and CDR2 is SVGIG (reference sequence). CDR3 loop: CAWEGTGPGNTIYF. The DNA of the CDR3 is TGTGCCTGGGAGGGGACAGGGCCTGGAAACACCATATATTTT.

The J gene is TRBJ1-2, the V gene TRBV18; 7 nucleotides agree with TRBD1. The CDR3 has 15 amino acids. V shed 3 bases and J 4 bases; nucleotides not matched to a gene: 8. Germline CDR1 is KGHSH and CDR2 is LQKENI. The CDR3 sequence: CASSPDREGRYGYTF. As DNA, the CDR3 is TGTGCCAGCTCACCCGACAGGGAAGGTCGCTATGGCTACACCTTC.

This clone has only one observation. The chain recombines TRBV10-3 with TRBJ2-7; 7 bases match TRBD1. Trimming removed 4 bases from V and 4 bases from J; junction bases left unmatched: 4. There are 13 residues in the CDR3. Per the germline V gene, CDR1 is ENHRY and CDR2 is SYGVKD. The CDR3, as DNA: TGTGCCATCAGTGGAGGACAGGATTACGAGCAGTACTTC. Protein sequence: CAISGGQDYEQYF.

The CDR3 nucleotides are TGTGCCAGCAGCTTACGGGACAGATACTACGAGCAGTACTTC. Translation gives CASSLRDRYYEQYF. This rearrangement joins TRBV7-2 to TRBJ2-7, with 7 bases matching TRBD1. Germline CDR1 reads SGHTA; CDR2 reads FQGNSA. Trimming took 2 bases from V and 3 from J; bases not matched to a gene: 4. This CDR3 spans 14 amino acids.

The chain recombines TRBV5-1 with TRBJ1-4; no clear D gene. This CDR3 has 16 residues. CDR1 is SGHRS, CDR2 YFSETQ, per germline. Trimming removed 0 bases from V and 3 bases from J, with 12 bases in between. The CDR3 protein is CASSLGQRGANEKLFF. The CDR3 nucleotides are TGCGCCAGCAGCTTGGGGCAGCGGGGAGCTAATGAAAAACTGTTTTTT. The complete variable domain, with remaining parts taken from reference TRBV5-1 and TRBJ1-4, reads KAGVTQTPRYLIKTRGQQVTLSCSPISGHRSVSWYQQTPGQGLQFLFEYFSETQRNKGNFPGRFSGRQFSNSRSEMNVSTLELGDSALYLCASSLGQRGANEKLFFGSGTQLSVL.

The CDR3 is CASSVTGANTGELFF. In nucleotides, the CDR3 is TGTGCCAGCAGCGTGACAGGGGCGAACACCGGGGAGCTGTTTTTT. The chain joins TRBV5-4 to TRBJ2-2; TRBD1 matches at 8 bases. The CDR3 contains 15 residues. Germline CDR1 reads SGHNT; CDR2 reads YYREEE (reference sequence). V trimming: 4 bases; J trimming: 0 bases; junction bases outside the gene matches: 2.

The V call is TRBV5-1, the J call TRBJ2-2; D is unclear. Germline CDR1 and CDR2: SGHRS and YFSETQ. Trimming shortened V by 0 bases and J by 2 bases, and 2 bases separated the two germline ends. CDR3 length: 13 amino acids. The CDR3 spells CASSLANTGELFF. CDR3 coding DNA: TGCGCCAGCAGCTTGGCCAACACCGGGGAGCTGTTTTTT.